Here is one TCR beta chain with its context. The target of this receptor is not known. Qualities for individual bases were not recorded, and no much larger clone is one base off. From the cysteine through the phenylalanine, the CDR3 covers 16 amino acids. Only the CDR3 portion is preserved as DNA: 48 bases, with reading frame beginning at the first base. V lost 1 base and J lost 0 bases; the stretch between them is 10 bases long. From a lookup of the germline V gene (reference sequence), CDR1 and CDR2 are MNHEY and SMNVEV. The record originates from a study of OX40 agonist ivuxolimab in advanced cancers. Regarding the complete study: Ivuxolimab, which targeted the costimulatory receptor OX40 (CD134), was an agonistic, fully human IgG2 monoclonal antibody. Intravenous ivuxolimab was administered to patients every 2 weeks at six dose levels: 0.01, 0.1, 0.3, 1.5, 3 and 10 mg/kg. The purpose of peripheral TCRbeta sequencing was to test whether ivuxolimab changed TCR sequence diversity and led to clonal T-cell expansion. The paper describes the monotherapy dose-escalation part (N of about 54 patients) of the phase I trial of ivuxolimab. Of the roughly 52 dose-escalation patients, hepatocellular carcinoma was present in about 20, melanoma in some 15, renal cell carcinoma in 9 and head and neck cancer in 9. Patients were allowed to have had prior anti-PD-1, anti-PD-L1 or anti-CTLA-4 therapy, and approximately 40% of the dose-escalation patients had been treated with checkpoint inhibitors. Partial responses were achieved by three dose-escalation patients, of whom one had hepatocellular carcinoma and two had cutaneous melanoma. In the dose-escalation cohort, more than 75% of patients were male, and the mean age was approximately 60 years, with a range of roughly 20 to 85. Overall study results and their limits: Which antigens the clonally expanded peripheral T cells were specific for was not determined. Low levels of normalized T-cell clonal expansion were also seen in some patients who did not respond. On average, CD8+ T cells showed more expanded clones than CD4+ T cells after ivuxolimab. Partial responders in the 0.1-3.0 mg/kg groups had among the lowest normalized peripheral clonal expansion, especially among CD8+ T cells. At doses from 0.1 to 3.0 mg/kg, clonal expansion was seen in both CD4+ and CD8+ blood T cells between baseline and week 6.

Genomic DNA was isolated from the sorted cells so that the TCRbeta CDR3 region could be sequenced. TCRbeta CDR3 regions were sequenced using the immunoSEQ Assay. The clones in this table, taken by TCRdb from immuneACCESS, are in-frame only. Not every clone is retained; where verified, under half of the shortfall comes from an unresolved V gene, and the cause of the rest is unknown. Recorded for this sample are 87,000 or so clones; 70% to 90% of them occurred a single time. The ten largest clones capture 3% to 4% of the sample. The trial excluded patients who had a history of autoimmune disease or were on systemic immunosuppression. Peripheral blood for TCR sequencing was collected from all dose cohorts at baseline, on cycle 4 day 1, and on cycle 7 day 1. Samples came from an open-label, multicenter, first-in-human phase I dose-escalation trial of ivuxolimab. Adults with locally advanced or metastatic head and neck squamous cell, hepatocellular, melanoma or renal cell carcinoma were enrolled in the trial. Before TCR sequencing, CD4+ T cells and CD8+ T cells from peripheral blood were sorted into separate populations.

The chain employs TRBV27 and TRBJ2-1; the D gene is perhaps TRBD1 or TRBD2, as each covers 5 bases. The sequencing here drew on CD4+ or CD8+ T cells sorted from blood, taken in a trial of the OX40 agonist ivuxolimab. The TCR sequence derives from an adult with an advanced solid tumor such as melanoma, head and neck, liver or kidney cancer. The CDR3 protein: CASSLFTGPSYNEQFF. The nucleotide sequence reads TGTGCCAGCAGTTTATTTACGGGGCCCTCCTACAATGAGCAGTTCTTC.